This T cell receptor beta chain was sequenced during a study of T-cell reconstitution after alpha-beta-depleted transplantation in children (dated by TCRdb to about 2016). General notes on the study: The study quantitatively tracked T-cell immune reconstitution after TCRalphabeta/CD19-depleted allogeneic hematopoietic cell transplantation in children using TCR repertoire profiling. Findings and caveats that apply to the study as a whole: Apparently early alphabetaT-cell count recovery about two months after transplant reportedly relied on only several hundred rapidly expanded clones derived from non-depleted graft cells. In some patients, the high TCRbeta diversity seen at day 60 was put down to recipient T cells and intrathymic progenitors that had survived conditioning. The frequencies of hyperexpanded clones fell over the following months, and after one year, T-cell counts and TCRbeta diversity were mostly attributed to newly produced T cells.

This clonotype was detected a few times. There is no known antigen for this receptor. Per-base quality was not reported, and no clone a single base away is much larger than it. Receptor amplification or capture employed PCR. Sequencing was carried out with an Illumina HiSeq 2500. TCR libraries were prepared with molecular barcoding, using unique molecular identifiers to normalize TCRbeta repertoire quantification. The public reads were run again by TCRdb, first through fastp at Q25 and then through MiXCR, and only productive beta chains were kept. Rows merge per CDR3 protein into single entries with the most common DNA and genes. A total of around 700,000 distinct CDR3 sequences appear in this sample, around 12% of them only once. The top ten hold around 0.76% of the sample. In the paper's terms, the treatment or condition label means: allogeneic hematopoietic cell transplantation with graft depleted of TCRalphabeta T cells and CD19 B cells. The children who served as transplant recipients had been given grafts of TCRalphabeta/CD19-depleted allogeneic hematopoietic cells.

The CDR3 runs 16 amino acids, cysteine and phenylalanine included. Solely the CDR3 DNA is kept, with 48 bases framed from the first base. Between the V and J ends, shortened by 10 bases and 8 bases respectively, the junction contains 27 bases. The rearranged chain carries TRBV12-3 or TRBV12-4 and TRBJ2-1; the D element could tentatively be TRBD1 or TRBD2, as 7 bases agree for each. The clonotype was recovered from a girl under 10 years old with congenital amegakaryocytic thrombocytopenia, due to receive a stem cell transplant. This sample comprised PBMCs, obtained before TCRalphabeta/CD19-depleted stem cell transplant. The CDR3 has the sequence CAIGSQGGASADEQFF. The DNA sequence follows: TGTGCCATAGGATCCCAGGGGGGGGCTAGCGCAGATGAGCAGTTCTTC.